The 7 T cell receptor beta chains given below trace back to one sample, sequenced in a study of STAT5B mutations in CD4+ large granular lymphocyte leukemia. TCRdb's copy holds only in-frame clones and misses some; the assay was immunoSEQ multiplex PCR. The sample has 25,000 to 35,000 clones; roughly nine tenths are singletons. Specimen: CD4+ T cells from blood buffy coats. Every receptor here comes from a human donor in good health.

In DNA, the CDR3 is TGTGCCAGCAGTTCGACAGGGGTGAACACTGAAGCTTTCTTT. Translating gives CASSSTGVNTEAFF. This chain joins TRBV6-5 and TRBJ1-1; 8 bases align to TRBD1. The germline gives CDR1 MNHEY, CDR2 SVGAGI. Trimming removed 4 bases from V and 0 bases from J; junction bases left unmatched: 1. The CDR3 covers 14 residues.

The rearrangement joins TRBV4-2 to TRBJ2-2; 8 positions match TRBD2. The CDR3 is 18 residues long. Trimming removed 0 bases from V and 2 bases from J; junction bases left unmatched: 8. Germline V gene data show CDR1 as LGHNA and CDR2 as YNFKEQ. The CDR3 DNA sequence: TGTGCCAGCAGCCAAGATTGGGGTAGCGGGGCAAACACCGGGGAGCTGTTTTTT. Translating it yields CASSQDWGSGANTGELFF.

The rearrangement uses TRBV6-1 and TRBJ1-6, with D maybe TRBD1 (5 bases). Germline V gene lookup returns CDR1 MNHNS and CDR2 SASEGT. Trimming stripped 4 bases from V and 0 bases from J, with 13 bases between. The CDR3 is 17 residues long. The CDR3 region has the DNA TGTGCCAGCAGTGTAGAAGCAGGGAGCTCCTATAATTCACCCCTCCACTTT. It is translated as CASSVEAGSSYNSPLHF.

The chain recombines TRBV11-2 with TRBJ2-5, with D perhaps assigned TRBD1 or TRBD2 (5 bases each). The J call may be in error: the DNA end matches TRBJ2-7 better. Germline V gene sequence: CDR1 SGHAT, CDR2 FQNNGV. The CDR3 consists of 15 residues. The CDR3 sequence is CASSSPRDRTYEQYF. The CDR3 coding sequence is TGTGCCAGCAGCAGCCCCCGGGACCGAACCTACGAGCAGTACTTC.

The gene calls are TRBV7-9 and TRBJ2-2; 8 nucleotides agree with TRBD1. Germline lookup yields CDR1 SEHNR and CDR2 FQNEAQ (reference sequence). The ends lost 1 base at V and 1 base at J; junction bases unmatched: 11. CDR3 length equals 19 residues. This CDR3 reads CASSLVGQGAKENTGELFF. The DNA for the CDR3 is TGTGCCAGCAGCTTAGTGGGGCAGGGGGCAAAGGAGAACACCGGGGAGCTGTTTTTT.

The chain combines TRBV21-1 with TRBJ1-2. TRBV21-1 represents a pseudogene. CDR3 length: 16 residues. As DNA, the CDR3 is TGTGCCAGCAGCAAAGCCCCCGGGGCAGGGGAGGGCGGCTACACCTTC. This translates into CASSKAPGAGEGGYTF.

V and J are TRBV5-1 and TRBJ2-3; a possible D gene is TRBD2 (7 bases). V lost 3 bases and J 8 bases, leaving 10 bases between the germline ends. The CDR3 consists of 12 residues. The germline V gene encodes CDR1 SGHRS and CDR2 YFSETQ. This chain's CDR3 is CASSYREGTQYF. Here the CDR3 DNA reads TGCGCCAGCAGCTACAGGGAGGGTACGCAGTATTTT.